These T cell receptor beta chains were read from a single sample in a study of cytomegalovirus exposure and HLA in healthy donors. Produced via immunoSEQ multiplex PCR; TCRdb's table is partial and in-frame only. The sample comprises roughly 110,000 clones, approximately 83% of which are singletons, and nearly 2.5% rests with the top ten. The source material was PBMCs. The source is a woman between 18 and 30 years old in good health and CMV-seronegative. The conserved cysteine and the conserved F or W are not part of the CDR3 here. A D gene is named only where the DNA matches it firmly.

ASGGTGGLGTEAF | TRBV28 | TRBD1
ASRRQGGGYT | TRBV11-3 | .
ASSPLWEAKNIQY | TRBV27 | .
ASKGTSGTWETQY | TRBV6-1 | TRBD2
ASSEHGQGQDSPLH | TRBV6-1 | TRBD1
ASSLAQRYQPQH | TRBV28 | .
ASSVGPEQGLRGYT | TRBV6-1 | .
ASSIGLKGTDTQY | TRBV19 | .
ASSPPGEINTEAF | TRBV4-1 | .
ASSLSSSVTDTQY | TRBV6-5 | .
ASRRRTSGRSYEQY | TRBV28 | TRBD2
ASSFGGNSYEQY | TRBV11-1 | .
ASSLRLAGSTDTQY | TRBV7-8 | TRBD2
ASSLGPATAGELF | TRBV11-2 | .
AIRENTEAF | TRBV10-3 | .
ASSSTGTGWGDSNQPQH | TRBV7-9 | TRBD1
ASSIRGPEITEAF | TRBV19 | .
ASSLGGPGKLF | TRBV7-8 | .
ASSLRGQGEAF | TRBV21-1 | .
ASSLEGQGQKKLF | TRBV5-1 | .
ASSAHFNEQF | TRBV19 | .
ASSLSSGTQY | TRBV27 | .
SVEGDNSYEQY | TRBV29-1 | .
ASSSTSRRDEQF | TRBV13 | .
ASIGQGSYNEQF | TRBV6-5 | TRBD1
ASSLPTRTRDTQY | TRBV5-4 | .
ASSQAGTGGASGYT | TRBV4-1 | TRBD1
ASRDTGDNSPLH | TRBV11-3 | TRBD1